The text below deals with one TCR beta chain. Its target antigen remains unknown. No base quality values were provided; no much bigger clone lies one nucleotide off. This sample is drawn from a study of untreated major depressive disorder (dated by TCRdb to 2016 to 2019). Background on the whole study: In this cross-sectional case-control comparison, antidepressant-free major depressive disorder patients and individually matched non-depressed controls were compared on T cell phenotype and TCR repertoire. The TCRbeta sequencing followed up on differences in Vbeta 5.1, Vbeta 11 and Vbeta 22 usage that flow cytometry had shown in the whole cohort. The paper's findings and limits, for the study overall: Strict matching and exclusion criteria produced a comparatively small study sample, limiting generalizability of findings. The top five TRBV05-01 clones in every sequenced subject were all private clones. In CD4+ T cells, sequencing confirmed that depressed patients used TRBV05-01 (Vbeta 5.1) more than controls did, with a one-tailed test giving p = 0.040. In the sequencing data, TRBV25-01 and TRBV02-01 usage matched the flow-cytometry pattern but was not statistically significant. For the sequencing comparisons, planned one-tailed tests were run on just three Vbeta families that had been chosen in advance.

The Qiagen DNeasy Blood and Tissue Kit was used to extract total genomic DNA from the purified CD4+ T cells. The TCRbeta CDR3 region, defined according to IMGT, was amplified and sequenced using immunoSEQ immunosequencing protocols. The original pipeline was this. The immunoSEQ service preprocessed the raw sequence data to correct PCR and sequencing errors. Data were loaded into the immunoSEQ Analyzer and further analyzed with VDJtools v1.0.7. The paired Wilcoxon signed-rank test was used to test differences between patients and controls. Held by TCRdb, this immuneACCESS table contains in-frame sequences only and omits some clones. Under half of the omission traces to an unresolved V gene where checked; the cause of the rest is unknown. The V and J calls and clone size are taken from that table; D and trimming were inferred from the DNA. Present in this sample are about 25,000 clones, approximately 91% of which were seen just once. Over 0.6% of the sample is held by the ten biggest clonotypes.

Every depressed patient was matched in pairs with a non-depressed control on sex, age, current smoking status and body mass index. Every participant was of European descent. Patients were diagnosed with major depressive disorder by DSM-IV criteria and had a Hamilton Rating Scale for Depression score of 18 or higher. Patients had been free of any psychiatric medication, including antidepressants, for at least 8 weeks before enrollment. Among the patients, depression severity spanned the moderate-to-severe range. Major medical conditions, Axis I/II comorbidities, regular medication or illicit drug use, and drinking over 100 g alcohol weekly were applied as exclusion criteria for all participants. Approximately 30 ml of peripheral blood was drawn into EDTA tubes from each participant. CD4+ T cells were purified from thawed PBMCs by magnetic negative selection with the BD IMag Human CD4 T Lymphocyte Enrichment Set. The CD4+ enrichment method typically yielded about 95% purity as confirmed by flow cytometry. A subgroup of four or five case-control pairs, chosen blind to the chemokine receptor expression and flow-cytometric repertoire skewing results, underwent TCRbeta sequencing. Every blood sample was taken in the morning at 8:00 a.m., after which PBMCs were separated out using Ficoll-Hypaque gradient centrifugation. Until being assayed, PBMCs were kept in liquid nitrogen after cryopreservation by gradual cooling to -80 degrees C.

The germline V gene specifies SNHLY as CDR1 and FYNNEI as CDR2. The CDR3 sequence holds 11 residues, the cysteine and phenylalanine included. Of the read, only the CDR3 DNA is kept; its 33 bases are in frame from base 1. The germline V end is reduced by 3 bases and the J end by 16 bases; junction bases left unmatched: 6. The sequence was obtained from a woman aged 30 to 39 with major depressive disorder. The sequence joins TRBV2 to TRBJ2-1, with 7 central nucleotides matching TRBD1. The source material was CD4+ T cells from PBMCs. The CDR3 is CASSEETGSFF. The bases read TGTGCCAGCAGTGAGGAGACAGGGAGTTTCTTC.